This record covers a single T cell receptor (beta chain). This clonotype was detected many times. No cognate antigen has been identified for it. No much larger clone is present one base from it, and per-base qualities are unavailable. The sample belongs to a study of CDR3 diversity in severe acne (dated by TCRdb to about 2019). Receptors were amplified or captured by PCR. Sequencing was carried out with an Illumina HiSeq 2000. The raw public reads went through TCRdb reprocessing: fastp at Q25, MiXCR clone calling, in-frame beta chains kept. Each entry is one CDR3 protein sequence, shown with its most common DNA and genes. The sample table records 97,000 or so distinct CDR3 sequences; roughly half of these occur just once. The ten biggest clones cover 12% of the sample. The cysteine opens and the phenylalanine closes a CDR3 of 17 amino acids. CDR3 DNA is the only sequence kept; it has 51 bases, read in frame from the first base. The germline V gene supplies CDR1 SGHVS and CDR2 FQNEAQ. V is clipped by 5 bases and J by 1 base, and the sequence between their germline boundaries is 18 bases long.

This receptor chain uses TRBV7-8 and TRBJ1-3; too little of a D gene remains to name it. The sequenced sample was blood. This receptor was identified in a male donor with acne. The CDR3: CASSPLRWGYSGNTIYF. The DNA sequence follows: TGTGCCAGCAGCCCCCTTAGGTGGGGATATTCTGGAAACACCATATATTTT.